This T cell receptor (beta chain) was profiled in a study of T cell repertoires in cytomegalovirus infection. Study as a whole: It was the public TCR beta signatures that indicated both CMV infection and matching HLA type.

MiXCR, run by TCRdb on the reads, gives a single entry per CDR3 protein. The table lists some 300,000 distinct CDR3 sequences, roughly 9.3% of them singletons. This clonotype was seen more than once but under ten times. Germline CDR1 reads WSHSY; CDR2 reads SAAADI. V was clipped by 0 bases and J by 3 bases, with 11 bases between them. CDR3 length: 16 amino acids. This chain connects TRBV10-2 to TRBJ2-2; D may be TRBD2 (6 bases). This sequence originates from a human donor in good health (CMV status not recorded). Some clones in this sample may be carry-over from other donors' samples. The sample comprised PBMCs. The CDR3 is CASSESEGYYTGELFF. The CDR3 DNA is TGCGCCAGCAGTGAGTCGGAGGGATACTACACCGGGGAGCTGTTTTTT.